Listed below are T cell receptor beta chains from one sample, sequenced in a study of cytomegalovirus exposure and HLA in healthy donors. Clones were sequenced by immunoSEQ multiplex PCR, and TCRdb holds only the in-frame ones, with some missing. The sample has roughly 110,000 clones; roughly 80% are singletons. Sequencing used PBMCs. Receptor source: a man younger than 45 in good health and CMV-seronegative. CDR3s leave out the opening cysteine and the closing phenylalanine or tryptophan.

v_call | cdr3_aa
TRBV12-5 | ASGRGTGGFYEQY
TRBV9 | ASSFSVLGELF
TRBV5-6 | ASSVSGGAEKLF
TRBV7-2 | ASSHDRTVYGYT
TRBV5-1 | ASIQTSGSTGELF
TRBV9 | ASSVSGTGPETQY
TRBV6-1 | ASKWAPGGDEQY
TRBV4-1 | ASSQVQLTLVDEQF
TRBV11-3 | ASSLGAAGELF
TRBV30 | AWSGRGGSYEQY
TRBV6-5 | ASSYSRAPNSPLH
TRBV28 | ASSLPPTGAEQF
TRBV19 | ASSHETSAYEQY
TRBV5-1 | ASSLSRGNYGYT
TRBV10-2 | ASSDQTSGTTDTQY
TRBV6-1 | ASSETGPFNQPQH
TRBV5-8 | ASSAHGTGEGYGYT
TRBV6-5 | ASSYSAGDSNQPQH
TRBV18 | ASSPEGSGWGYT
TRBV7-9 | ASSTSGSPYEQY
TRBV15 | ATRLGGSDTQY
TRBV6-5 | ASSSGTSGIYEQY
TRBV5-1 | ASSLVTLAGVTGANVLT
TRBV4-2 | ASSQEGLSGYEQY
TRBV10-3 | AISVSSPLTGPQH
TRBV5-1 | ASSLDGTGEYQPQH
TRBV15 | ATSRDLGTAYGYT